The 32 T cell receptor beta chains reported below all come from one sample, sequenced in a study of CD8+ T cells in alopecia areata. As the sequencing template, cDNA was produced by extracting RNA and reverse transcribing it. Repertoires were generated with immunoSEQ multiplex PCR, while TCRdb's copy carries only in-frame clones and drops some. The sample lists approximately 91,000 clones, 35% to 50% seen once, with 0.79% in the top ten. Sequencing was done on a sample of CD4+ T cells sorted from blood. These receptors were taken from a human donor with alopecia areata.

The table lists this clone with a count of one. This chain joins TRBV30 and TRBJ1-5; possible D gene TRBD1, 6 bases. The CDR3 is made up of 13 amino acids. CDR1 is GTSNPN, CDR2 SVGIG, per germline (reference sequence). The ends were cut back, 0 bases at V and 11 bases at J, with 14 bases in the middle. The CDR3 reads CAWSVQGGGSQHF. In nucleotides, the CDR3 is TGTGCCTGGAGTGTACAGGGAGGCGGTTCCCAGCATTTT.

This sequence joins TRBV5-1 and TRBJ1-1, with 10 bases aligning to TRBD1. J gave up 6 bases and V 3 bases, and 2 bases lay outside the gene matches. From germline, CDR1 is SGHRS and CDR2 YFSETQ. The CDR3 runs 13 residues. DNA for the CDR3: TGCGCCAGCAGCTCGACAGGGGGCCCTGAAGCTTTCTTT. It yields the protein CASSSTGGPEAFF.

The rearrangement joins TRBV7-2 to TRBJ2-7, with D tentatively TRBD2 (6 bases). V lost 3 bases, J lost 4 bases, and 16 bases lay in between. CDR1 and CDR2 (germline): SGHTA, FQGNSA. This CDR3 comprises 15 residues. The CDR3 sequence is CASSFLAVTGYEQYF. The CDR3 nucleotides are TGTGCCAGCAGCTTCTTAGCGGTGACTGGATACGAGCAGTACTTC.

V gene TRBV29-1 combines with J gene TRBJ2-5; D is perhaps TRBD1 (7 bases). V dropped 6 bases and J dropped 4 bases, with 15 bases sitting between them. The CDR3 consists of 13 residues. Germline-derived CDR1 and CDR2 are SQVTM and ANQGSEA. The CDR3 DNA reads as TGCAGCGTGACAGGGAGGTTCCGAGAGACCCAGTACTTC. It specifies CSVTGRFRETQYF.

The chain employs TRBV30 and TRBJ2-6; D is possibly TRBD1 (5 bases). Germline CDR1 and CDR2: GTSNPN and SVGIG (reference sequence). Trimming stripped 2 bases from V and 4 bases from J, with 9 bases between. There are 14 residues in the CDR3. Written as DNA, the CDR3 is TGTGCCTGGAGTCTGGGGCTCGGGGCCAACGTCCTGACTTTC. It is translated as CAWSLGLGANVLTF.

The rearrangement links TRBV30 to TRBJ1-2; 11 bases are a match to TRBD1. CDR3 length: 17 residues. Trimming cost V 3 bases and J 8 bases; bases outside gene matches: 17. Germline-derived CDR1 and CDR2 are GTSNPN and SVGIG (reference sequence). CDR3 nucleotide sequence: TGTGCCTGGAGCGACCCGGGACAGGGGGTGAGTTTCGTCGGCTACACCTTC. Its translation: CAWSDPGQGVSFVGYTF.

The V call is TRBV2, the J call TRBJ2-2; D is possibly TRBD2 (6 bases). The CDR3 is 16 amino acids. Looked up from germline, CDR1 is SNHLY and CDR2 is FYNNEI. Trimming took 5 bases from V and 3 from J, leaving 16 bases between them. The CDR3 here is CASSKVGSRDTGELFF. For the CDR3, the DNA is TGTGCCAGCAGTAAAGTCGGGAGCAGGGACACCGGGGAGCTGTTTTTT.

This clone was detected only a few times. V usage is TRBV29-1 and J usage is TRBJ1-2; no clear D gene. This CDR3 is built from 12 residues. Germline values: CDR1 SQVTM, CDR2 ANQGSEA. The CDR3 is CSVKEFGYGYTF. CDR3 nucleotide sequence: TGCAGTGTCAAGGAGTTCGGCTATGGCTACACCTTC.

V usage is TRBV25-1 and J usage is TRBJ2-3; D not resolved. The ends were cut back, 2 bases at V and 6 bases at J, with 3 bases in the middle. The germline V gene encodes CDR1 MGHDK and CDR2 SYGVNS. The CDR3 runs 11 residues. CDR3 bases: TGTGCCAGCAGTGAAACGGATACGCAGTATTTT. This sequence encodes CASSETDTQYF.

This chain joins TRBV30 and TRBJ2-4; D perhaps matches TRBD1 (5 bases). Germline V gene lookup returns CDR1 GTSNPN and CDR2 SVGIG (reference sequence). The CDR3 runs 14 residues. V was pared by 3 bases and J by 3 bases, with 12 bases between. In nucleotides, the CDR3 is TGTGCCTGGAGCCAGGGTCTGGACAAAAACATTCAGTACTTC. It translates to CAWSQGLDKNIQYF. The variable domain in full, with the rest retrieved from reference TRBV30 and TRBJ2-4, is SQTIHQWPATLVQPVGSPLSLECTVEGTSNPNLYWYRQAAGRGLQLLFYSVGIGQISSEVPQNLSASRPQDRQFILSSKKLLLSDSGFYLCAWSQGLDKNIQYFGAGTRLSVL.

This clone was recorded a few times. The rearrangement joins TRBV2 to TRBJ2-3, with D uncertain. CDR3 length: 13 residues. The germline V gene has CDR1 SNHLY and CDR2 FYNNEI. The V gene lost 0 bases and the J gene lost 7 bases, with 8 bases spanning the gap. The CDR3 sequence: CASSEAHGNTQYF. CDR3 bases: TGTGCCAGCAGTGAAGCGCATGGAAATACGCAGTATTTT.

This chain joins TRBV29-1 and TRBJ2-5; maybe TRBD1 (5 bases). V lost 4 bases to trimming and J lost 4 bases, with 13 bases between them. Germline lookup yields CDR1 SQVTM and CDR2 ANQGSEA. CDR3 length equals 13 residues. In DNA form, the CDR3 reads TGCAGCGTTGGGACCGAAAGGGGAGAGACCCAGTACTTC. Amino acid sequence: CSVGTERGETQYF.

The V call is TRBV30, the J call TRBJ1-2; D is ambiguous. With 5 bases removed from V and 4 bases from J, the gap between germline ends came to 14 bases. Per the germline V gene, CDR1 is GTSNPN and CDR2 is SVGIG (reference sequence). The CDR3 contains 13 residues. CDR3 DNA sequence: TGTGCCTGGGCAGTGGAAAACCTCTATGGCTACACCTTC. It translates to CAWAVENLYGYTF.

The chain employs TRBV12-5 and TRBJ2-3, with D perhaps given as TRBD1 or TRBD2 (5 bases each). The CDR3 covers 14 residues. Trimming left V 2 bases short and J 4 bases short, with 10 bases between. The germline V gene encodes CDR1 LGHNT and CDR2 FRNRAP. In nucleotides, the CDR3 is TGTGCTAGTGGTTTGTACCGGGGACCAGATACGCAGTATTTT. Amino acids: CASGLYRGPDTQYF.

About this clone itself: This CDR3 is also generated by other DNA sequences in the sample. CDR3 DNA: TGCAGCGTTGAACGAGGGGGGGAGACCCAGTACTTC. Encoded protein: CSVERGGETQYF. V is TRBV29-1 and J is TRBJ2-5; D is tentatively TRBD1 or TRBD2 (6 bases each). CDR1 SQVTM and CDR2 ANQGSEA come from the germline V gene. This CDR3 is built from 12 residues. Trimming left V 2 bases short and J 5 bases short, with 9 bases between.

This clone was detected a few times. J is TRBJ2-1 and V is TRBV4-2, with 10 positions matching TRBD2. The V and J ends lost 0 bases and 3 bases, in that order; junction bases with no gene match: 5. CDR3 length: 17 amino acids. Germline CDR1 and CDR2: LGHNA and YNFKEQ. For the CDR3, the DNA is TGTGCCAGCAGCCAAGACGTGGTAGCGGGGGGCTACAATGAGCAGTTCTTC. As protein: CASSQDVVAGGYNEQFF.

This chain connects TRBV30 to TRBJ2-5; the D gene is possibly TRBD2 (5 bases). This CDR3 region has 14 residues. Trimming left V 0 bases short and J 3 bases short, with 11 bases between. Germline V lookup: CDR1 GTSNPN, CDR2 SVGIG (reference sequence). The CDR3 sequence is CAWSVRLSKETQYF. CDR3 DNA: TGTGCCTGGAGTGTACGACTATCGAAAGAGACCCAGTACTTC.

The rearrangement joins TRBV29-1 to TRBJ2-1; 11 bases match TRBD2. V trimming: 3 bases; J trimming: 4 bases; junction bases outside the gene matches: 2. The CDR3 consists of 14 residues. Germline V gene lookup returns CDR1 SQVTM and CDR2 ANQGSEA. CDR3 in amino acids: CSVDRLAGYNEQFF. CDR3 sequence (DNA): TGCAGCGTTGACAGACTAGCGGGATACAATGAGCAGTTCTTC.

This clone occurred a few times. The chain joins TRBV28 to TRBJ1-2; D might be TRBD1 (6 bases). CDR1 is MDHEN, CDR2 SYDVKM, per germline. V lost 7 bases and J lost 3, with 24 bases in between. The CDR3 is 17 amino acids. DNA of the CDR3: TGTGCCAGCATTGGGTTCTGGGCACGGGGGCGAGACTATGGCTACACCTTC. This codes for CASIGFWARGRDYGYTF.

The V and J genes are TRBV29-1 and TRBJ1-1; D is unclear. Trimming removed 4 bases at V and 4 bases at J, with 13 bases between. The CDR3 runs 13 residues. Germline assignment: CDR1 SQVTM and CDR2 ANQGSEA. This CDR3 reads CSVVDQEGTEAFF. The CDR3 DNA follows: TGCAGCGTTGTGGACCAGGAAGGCACTGAAGCTTTCTTT.

CDR3 sequence reads: CAWDRANQPQHF. The CDR3 coding sequence is TGTGCCTGGGACAGAGCTAATCAGCCCCAGCATTTT. The chain links TRBV30 to TRBJ1-5; TRBD1 might be the D (5 bases). The CDR3 covers 12 residues. The V and J ends lost 5 bases and 4 bases respectively, with 9 bases between them. CDR1 and CDR2 (germline): GTSNPN, SVGIG (reference sequence).

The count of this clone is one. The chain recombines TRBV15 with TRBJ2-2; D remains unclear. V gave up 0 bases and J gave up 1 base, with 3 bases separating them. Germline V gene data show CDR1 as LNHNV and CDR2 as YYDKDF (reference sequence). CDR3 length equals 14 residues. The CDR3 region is CATSRDENTGELFF. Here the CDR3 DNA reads TGTGCCACCAGCAGAGATGAGAACACCGGGGAGCTGTTTTTT.

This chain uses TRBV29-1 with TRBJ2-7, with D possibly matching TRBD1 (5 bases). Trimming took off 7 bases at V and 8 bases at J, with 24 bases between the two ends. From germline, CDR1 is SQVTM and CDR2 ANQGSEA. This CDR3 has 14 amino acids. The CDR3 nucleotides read TGCAGCGCCACCGTCGCGCAGGGTGGGAACAAGCAGTACTTC. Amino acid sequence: CSATVAQGGNKQYF.

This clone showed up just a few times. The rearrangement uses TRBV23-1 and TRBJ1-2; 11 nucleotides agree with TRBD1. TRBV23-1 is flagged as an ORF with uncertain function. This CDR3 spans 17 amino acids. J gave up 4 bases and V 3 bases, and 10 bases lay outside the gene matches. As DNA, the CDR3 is TGCGCCAGCAGTCACAACGGCCGGGACAGGGGGGCCTATGGCTACACCTTC. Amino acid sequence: CASSHNGRDRGAYGYTF.

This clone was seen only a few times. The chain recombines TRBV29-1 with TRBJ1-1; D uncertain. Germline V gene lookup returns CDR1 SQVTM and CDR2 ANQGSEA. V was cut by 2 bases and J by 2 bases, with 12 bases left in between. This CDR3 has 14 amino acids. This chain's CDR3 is CSVEKGIQNTEAFF. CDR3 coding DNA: TGCAGCGTTGAAAAAGGGATCCAAAACACTGAAGCTTTCTTT.

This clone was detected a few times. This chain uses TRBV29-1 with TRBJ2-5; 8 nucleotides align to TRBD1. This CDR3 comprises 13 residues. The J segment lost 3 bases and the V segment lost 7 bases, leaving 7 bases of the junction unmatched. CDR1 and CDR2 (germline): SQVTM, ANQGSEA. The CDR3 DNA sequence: TGCAGCGGAGGACAGGGTCGGGAAGAGACCCAGTACTTC. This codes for CSGGQGREETQYF.

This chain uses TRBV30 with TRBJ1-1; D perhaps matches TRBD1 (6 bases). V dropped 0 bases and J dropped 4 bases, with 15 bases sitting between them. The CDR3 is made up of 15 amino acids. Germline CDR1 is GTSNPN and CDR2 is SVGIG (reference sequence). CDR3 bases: TGTGCCTGGAGTGTAGCGTTGCAGGGGATCACTGAAGCTTTCTTT. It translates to CAWSVALQGITEAFF.

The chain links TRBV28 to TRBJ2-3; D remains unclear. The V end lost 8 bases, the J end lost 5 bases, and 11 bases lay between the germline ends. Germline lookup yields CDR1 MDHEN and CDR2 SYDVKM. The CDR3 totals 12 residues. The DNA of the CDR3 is TGTGCCAGCTCCCTCGCTGGAGATACGCAGTATTTT. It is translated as CASSLAGDTQYF.

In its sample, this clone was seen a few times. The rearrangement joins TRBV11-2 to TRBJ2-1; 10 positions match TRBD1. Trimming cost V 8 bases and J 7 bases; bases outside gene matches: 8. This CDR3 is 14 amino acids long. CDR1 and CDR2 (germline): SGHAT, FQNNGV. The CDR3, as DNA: TGTGCCAGCCGGAGACCGGGACAGGGGAATGAGCAGTTCTTC. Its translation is CASRRPGQGNEQFF. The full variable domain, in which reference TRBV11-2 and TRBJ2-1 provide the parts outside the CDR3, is EAGVAQSPRYKIIEKRQSVAFWCNPISGHATLYWYQQILGQGPKLLIQFQNNGVVDDSQLPKDRFSAERLKGVDSTLKIQPAKLEDSAVYLCASRRPGQGNEQFFGPGTRLTVL.

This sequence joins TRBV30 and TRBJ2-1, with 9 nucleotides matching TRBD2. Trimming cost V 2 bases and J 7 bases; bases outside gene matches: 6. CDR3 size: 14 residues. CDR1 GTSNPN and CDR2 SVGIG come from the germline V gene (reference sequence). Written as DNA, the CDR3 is TGTGCCTGGAGTAGCGGGAGGAGTGGGAATGAGCAGTTCTTC. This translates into CAWSSGRSGNEQFF.

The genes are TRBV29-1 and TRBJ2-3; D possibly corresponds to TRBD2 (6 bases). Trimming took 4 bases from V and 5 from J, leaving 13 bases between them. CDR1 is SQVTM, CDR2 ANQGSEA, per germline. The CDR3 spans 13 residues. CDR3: CSVVPAGKDTQYF. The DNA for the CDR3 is TGCAGCGTTGTCCCCGCGGGAAAAGATACGCAGTATTTT.

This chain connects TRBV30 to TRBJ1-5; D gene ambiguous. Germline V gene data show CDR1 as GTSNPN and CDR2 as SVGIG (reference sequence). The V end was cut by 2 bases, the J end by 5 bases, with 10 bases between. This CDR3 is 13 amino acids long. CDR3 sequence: CAWSSGPDQPQHF. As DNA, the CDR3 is TGTGCCTGGAGTTCGGGCCCTGATCAGCCCCAGCATTTT.